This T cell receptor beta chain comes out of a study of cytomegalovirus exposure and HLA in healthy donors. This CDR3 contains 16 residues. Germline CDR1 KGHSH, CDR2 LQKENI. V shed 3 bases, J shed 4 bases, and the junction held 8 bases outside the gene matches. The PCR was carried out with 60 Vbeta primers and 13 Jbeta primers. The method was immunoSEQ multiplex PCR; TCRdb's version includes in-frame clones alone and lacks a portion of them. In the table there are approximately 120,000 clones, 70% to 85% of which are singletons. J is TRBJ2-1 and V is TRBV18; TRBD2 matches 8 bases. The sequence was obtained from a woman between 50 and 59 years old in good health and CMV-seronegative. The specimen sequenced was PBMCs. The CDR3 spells CASSPPGGRLYNEQFF. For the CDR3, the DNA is TGTGCCAGCTCACCCCCGGGGGGGCGCCTATACAATGAGCAGTTCTTC. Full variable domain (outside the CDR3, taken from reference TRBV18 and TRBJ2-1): NAGVMQNPRHLVRRRGQEARLRCSPMKGHSHVYWYRQLPEEGLKFMVYLQKENIIDESGMPKERFSAEFPKEGPSILRIQQVVRGDSAAYFCASSPPGGRLYNEQFFGPGTRLTVL.